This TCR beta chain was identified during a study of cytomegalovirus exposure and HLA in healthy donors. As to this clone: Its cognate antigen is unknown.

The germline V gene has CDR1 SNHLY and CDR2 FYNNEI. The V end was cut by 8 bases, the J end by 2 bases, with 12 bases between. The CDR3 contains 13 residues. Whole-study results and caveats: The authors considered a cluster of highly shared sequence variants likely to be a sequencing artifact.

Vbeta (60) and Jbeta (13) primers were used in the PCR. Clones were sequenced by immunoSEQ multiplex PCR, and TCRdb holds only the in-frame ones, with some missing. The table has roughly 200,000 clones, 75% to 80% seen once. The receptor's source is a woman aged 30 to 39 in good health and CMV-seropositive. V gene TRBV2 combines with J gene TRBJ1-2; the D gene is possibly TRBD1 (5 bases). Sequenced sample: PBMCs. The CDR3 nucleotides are TGTGCCAGCCGCAGCAGGGAAAACTATGGCTACACCTTC. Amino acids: CASRSRENYGYTF.